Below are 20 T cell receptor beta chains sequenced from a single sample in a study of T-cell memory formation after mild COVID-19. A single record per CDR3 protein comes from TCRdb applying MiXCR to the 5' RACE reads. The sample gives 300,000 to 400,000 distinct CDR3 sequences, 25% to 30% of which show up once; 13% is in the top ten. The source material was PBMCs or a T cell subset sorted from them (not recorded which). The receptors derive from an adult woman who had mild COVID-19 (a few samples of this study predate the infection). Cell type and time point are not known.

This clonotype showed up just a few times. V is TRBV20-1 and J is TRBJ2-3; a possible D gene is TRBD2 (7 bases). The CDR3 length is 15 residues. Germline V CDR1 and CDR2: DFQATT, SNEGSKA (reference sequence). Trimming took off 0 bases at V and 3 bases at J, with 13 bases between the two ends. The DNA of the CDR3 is TGCAGTGCTAGAGATAGGGGGGAGGGTACAGATACGCAGTATTTT. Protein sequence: CSARDRGEGTDTQYF.

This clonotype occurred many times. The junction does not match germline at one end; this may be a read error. CDR3 nucleotide sequence: TGCGCCAGCAGCTTGGTCACCGGGGAGCTGTTTTTT. This gives the protein CASSLVTGELFF. This chain joins TRBV7-9 and TRBJ2-2; unclear D gene. Germline V gene lookup returns CDR1 SEHNR and CDR2 FQNEAQ (reference sequence). This CDR3 is built from 12 residues.

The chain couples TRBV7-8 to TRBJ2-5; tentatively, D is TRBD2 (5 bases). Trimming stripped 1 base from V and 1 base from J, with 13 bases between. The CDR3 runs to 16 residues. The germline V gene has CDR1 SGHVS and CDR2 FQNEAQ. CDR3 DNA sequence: TGTGCCAGCAGCTTAGGACTGCAAGGAGGCCAAGAGACCCAGTACTTC. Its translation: CASSLGLQGGQETQYF.

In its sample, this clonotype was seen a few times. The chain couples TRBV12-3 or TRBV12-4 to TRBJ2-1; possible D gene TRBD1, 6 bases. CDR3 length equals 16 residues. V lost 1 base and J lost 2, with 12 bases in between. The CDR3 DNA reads TGTGCCAGCAGTTTAGGGGGTCAGGGGCCCTACAATGAGCAGTTCTTC. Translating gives CASSLGGQGPYNEQFF.

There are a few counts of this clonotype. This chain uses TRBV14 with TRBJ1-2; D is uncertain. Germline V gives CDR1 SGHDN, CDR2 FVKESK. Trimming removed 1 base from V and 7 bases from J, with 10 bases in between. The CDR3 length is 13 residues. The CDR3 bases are TGTGCCAGCAGCCAAGTAACAGCGGGTGGCTACACCTTC. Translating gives CASSQVTAGGYTF.

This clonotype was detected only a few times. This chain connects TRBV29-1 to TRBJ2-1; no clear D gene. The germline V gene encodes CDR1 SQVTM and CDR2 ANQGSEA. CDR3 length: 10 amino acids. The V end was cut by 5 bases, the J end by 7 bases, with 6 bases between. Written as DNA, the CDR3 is TGCAGCGTTCTTAGAAATGAGCAGTTCTTC. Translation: CSVLRNEQFF.

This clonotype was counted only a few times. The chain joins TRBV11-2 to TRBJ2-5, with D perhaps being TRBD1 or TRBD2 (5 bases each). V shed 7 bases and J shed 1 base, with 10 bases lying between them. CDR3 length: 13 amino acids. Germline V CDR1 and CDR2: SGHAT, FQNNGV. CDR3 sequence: CASTPGGQETQYF. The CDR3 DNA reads TGTGCCAGCACCCCTGGGGGCCAAGAGACCCAGTACTTC.

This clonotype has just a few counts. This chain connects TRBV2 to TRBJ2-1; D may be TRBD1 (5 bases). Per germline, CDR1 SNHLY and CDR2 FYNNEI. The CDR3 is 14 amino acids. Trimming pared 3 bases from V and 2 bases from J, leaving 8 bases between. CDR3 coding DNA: TGTGCCAGCAGTGAGAGGACAACCTACAATGAGCAGTTCTTC. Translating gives CASSERTTYNEQFF. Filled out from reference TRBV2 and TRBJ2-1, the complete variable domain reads EPEVTQTPSHQVTQMGQEVILRCVPISNHLYFYWYRQILGQKVEFLVSFYNNEISEKSEIFDDQFSVERPDGSNFTLKIRSTKLEDSAMYFCASSERTTYNEQFFGPGTRLTVL.

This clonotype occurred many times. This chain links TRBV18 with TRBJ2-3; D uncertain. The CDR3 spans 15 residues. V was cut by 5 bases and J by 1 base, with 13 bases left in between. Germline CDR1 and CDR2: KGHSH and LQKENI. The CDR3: CASSSLNPRTDTQYF. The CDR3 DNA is TGTGCCAGCTCATCTCTGAATCCTCGCACAGATACGCAGTATTTT.

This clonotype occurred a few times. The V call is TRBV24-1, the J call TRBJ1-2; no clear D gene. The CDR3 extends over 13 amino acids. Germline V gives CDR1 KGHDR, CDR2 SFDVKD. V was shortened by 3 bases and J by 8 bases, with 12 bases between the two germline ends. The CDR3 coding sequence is TGTGCCACCAGTGATGGGAAGGTTTCCGGCTACACCTTC. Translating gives CATSDGKVSGYTF.

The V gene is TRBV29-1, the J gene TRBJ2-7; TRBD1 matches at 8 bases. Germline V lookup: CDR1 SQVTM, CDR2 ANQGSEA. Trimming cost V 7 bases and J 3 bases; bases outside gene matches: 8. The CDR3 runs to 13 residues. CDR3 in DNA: TGCAGCGCGATGGACAGGGCTAGCTACGAGCAGTACTTC. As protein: CSAMDRASYEQYF.

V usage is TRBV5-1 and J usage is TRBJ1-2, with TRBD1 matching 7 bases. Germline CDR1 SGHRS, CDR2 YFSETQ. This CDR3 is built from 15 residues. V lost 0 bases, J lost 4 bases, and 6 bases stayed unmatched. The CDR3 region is CASSLGHRDSYGYTF. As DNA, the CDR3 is TGCGCCAGCAGCTTGGGGCATCGGGACAGCTATGGCTACACCTTC.

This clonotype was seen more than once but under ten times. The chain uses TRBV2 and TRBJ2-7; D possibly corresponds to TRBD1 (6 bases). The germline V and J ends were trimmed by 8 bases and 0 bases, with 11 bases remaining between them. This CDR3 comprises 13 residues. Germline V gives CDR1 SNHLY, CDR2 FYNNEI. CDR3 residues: CASEKDSSYEQYF. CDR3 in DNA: TGTGCCAGCGAAAAGGACAGCTCCTACGAGCAGTACTTC.

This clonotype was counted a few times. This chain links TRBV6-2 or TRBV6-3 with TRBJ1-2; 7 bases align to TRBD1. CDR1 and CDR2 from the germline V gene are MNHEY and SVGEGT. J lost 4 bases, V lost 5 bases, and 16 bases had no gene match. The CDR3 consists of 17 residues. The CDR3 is CASSPYPRQGSSYGYTF. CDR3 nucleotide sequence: TGTGCCAGCAGTCCGTACCCTAGACAGGGATCGTCCTATGGCTACACCTTC.

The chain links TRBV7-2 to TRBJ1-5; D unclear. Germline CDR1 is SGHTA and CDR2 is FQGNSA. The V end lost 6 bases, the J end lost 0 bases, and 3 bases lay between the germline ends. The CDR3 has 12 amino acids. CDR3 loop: CASRNSNQPQHF. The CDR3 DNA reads TGTGCCAGCAGAAATAGCAATCAGCCCCAGCATTTT.

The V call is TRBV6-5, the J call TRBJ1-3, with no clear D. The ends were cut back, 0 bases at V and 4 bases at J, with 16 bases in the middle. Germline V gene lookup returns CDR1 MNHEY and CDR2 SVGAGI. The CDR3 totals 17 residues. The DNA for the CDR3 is TGTGCCAGCAGTTACTCGCAGCTAGAGGCCTACGGAAACACCATATATTTT. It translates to CASSYSQLEAYGNTIYF.

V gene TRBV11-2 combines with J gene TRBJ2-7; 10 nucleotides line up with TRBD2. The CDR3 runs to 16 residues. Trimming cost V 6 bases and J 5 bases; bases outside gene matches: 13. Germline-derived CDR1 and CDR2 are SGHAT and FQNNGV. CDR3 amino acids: CASRPRLAGDGDEQYF. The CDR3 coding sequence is TGTGCCAGCAGACCCCGGCTAGCGGGAGATGGGGACGAGCAGTACTTC.

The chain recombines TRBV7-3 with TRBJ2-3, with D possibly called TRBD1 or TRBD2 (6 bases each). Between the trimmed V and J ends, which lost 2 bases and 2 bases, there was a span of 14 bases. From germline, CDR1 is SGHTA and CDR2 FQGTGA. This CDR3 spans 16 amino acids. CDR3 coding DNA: TGTGCCAGCAGCTTAGAGATACGGGGGCTCACAGATACGCAGTATTTT. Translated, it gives CASSLEIRGLTDTQYF.

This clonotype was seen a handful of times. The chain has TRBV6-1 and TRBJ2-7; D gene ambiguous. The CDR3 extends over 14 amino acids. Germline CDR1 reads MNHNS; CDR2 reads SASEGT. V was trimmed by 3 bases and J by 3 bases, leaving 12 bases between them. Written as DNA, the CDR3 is TGTGCCAGCAGTGAGAAGGGCAAGGACTACGAGCAGTACTTC. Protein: CASSEKGKDYEQYF.

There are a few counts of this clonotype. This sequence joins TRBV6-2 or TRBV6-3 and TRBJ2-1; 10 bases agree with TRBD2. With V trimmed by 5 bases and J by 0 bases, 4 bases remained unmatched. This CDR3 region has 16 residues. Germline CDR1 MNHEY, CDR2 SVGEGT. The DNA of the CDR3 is TGTGCCAGCAGTCGACTAGCGGGCAGCTCCTACAATGAGCAGTTCTTC. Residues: CASSRLAGSSYNEQFF.